This T cell receptor beta chain was sequenced during a study of T cells in Graves' hyperthyroidism and ophthalmopathy. From RNA transcripts, TCR beta CDR3 regions were amplified. The HTBI primer set was used in a first-round RT-PCR of the TCR CDR3. Each CDR3 protein gets one entry after TCRdb re-called the multiplex PCR reads with MiXCR. Altogether roughly 700,000 distinct CDR3 sequences are present, roughly 17% being singletons, with the ten largest covering 15% to 18%. This clonotype was found many times. The sequence was obtained from a man aged 50-60 years with Graves' hyperthyroidism. Sequencing was performed on blood.

The DNA for the CDR3 is TGTGCCATCAGCCAAGTCTCAGAGAATGAAAAACTGTTTTTT. Protein sequence: CAISQVSENEKLFF. The chain is built from TRBV10-3 and TRBJ1-4, with unresolved D. Germline values: CDR1 ENHRY, CDR2 SYGVKD. V was pared by 6 bases and J by 5 bases, with 13 bases between. This CDR3 contains 14 residues.